This T cell receptor beta chain was documented in a study of control samples from healthy donors and cancer patients. Sequencing used immunoSEQ multiplex PCR; TCRdb keeps in-frame clones, though not all of them. The table lists approximately 84,000 clones, roughly nine tenths of them singletons. Trimming shortened V by 6 bases and J by 5 bases, and 16 bases separated the two germline ends. The CDR3 sequence is 14 residues long. Germline CDR1 and CDR2: MNHEY and SVGAGI. Sequences were obtained from blood. This receptor was taken from a man aged 25-40 years in good health. V is TRBV6-5 and J is TRBJ1-1; D is undetermined. The CDR3 spells CASSHDSPRTEAFF. As DNA, the CDR3 is TGTGCCAGCAGCCACGACTCCCCGCGGACTGAAGCTTTCTTT.